The sequence of this TCR beta chain was determined in a study of shared clonotypes between healthy human individuals. Turning to the study itself: Per donor, CD8 memory used one plate, CD8 naive used two, CD4 memory used three and CD4 naive used three.

Remarks on this clone: Its antigen remains unknown.

The V end was cut by 3 bases, the J end by 1 base, with 13 bases between. The CDR3 is made up of 15 amino acids. Germline lookup yields CDR1 SGDLS and CDR2 YYNGEE. From CD4+ cells came CD45RA+ naive and CD45RA-negative memory subsets. Assay used: immunoSEQ multiplex PCR; TCRdb lists only in-frame clones, some missing. Of millions of clones listed, more than 85% were seen once; the top ten hold about 0.41%. Regarding the study as a whole: In the sorted subsets, rarefaction showed sequencing was incomplete despite large depth. Among donors, the sharing of clonotypes was expected to be influenced by sequencing depth.

The rearrangement joins TRBV9 to TRBJ1-1; possible D gene TRBD1, 6 bases. The sequenced material came from naive CD4+ T cells from PBMCs. Specified subset: CD45RA+ positively selected. The TCR comes from a man younger than 35 in good health. Some clones in this sample may be carry-over from other donors' samples. Here the CDR3 reads CASSARQVGNTEAFF. Written as DNA, the CDR3 is TGTGCCAGCAGCGCCCGACAGGTCGGGAACACTGAAGCTTTCTTT.